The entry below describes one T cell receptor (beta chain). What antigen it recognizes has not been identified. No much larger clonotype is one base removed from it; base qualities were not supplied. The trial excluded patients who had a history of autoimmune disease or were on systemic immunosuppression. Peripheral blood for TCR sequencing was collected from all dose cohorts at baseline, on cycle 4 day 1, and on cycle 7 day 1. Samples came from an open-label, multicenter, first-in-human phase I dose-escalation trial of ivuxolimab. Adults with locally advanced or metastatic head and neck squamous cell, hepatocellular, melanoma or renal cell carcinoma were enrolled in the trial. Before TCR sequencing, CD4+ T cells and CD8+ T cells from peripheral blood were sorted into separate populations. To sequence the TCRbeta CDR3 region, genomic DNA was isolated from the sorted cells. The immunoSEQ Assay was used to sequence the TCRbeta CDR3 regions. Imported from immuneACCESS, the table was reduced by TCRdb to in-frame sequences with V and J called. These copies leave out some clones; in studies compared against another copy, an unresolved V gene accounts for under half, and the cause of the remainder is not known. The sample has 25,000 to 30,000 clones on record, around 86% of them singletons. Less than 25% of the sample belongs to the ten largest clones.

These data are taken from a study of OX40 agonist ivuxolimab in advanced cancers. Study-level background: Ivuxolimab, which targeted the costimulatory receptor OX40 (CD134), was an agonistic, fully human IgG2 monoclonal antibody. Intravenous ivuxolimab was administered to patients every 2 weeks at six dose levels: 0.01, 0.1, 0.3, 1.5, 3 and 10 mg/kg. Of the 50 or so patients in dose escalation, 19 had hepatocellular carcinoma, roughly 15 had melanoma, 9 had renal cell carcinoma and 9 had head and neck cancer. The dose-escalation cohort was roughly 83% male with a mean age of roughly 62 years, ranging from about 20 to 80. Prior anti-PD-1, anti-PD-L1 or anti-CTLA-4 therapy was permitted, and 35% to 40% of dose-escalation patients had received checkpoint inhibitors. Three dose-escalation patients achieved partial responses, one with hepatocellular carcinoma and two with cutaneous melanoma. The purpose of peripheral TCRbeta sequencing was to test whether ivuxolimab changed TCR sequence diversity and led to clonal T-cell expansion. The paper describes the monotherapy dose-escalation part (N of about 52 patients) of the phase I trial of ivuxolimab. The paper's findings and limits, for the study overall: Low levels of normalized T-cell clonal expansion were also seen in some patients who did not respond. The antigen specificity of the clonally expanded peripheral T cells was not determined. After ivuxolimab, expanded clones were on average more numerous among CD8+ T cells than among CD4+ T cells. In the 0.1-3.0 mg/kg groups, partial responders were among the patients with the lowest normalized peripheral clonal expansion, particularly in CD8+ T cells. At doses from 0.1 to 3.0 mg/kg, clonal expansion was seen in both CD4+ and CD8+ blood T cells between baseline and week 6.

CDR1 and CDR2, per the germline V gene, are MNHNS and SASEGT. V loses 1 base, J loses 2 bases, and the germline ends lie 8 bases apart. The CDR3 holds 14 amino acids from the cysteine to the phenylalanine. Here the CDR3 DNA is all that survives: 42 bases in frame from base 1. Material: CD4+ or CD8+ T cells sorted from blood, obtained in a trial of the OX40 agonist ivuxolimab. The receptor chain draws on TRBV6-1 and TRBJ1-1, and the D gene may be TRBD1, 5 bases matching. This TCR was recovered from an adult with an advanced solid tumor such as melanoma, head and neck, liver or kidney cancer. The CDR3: CASSEGGGNTEAFF. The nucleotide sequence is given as TGTGCCAGCAGTGAAGGTGGGGGTAACACTGAAGCTTTCTTT.